A selection of T cell receptor beta chains follows, all from one sample in a study of blood T cell repertoires in COVID-19. This table comes from immunoSEQ multiplex PCR, and its TCRdb copy is limited to in-frame clones, with some not included. The sample consists of roughly 200,000 clones, over 75% of them appearing once. Sequencing was done on a sample of peripheral blood. These receptors were collected from a woman aged 80 or older with acute or convalescent COVID-19. Each CDR3 is given with its conserved first and last residue. The D gene is left open where the match is weak. Size is stated for part of the rows, as once, few or many counts, or as a class when the clone is expanded.

size	V	D	length	J	CDR3	DNA
NA	TRBV18	TRBD2	16	TRBJ2-3	CASSPRLAAERDTQYF	TGTGCCAGCTCTCCTCGACTAGCGGCAGAAAGGGATACGCAGTATTTT
NA	TRBV6-2/TRBV6-3	TRBD2	16	TRBJ2-2	CASSGLAGKNTGELFF	TGTGCCAGCAGTGGGCTAGCGGGAAAGAACACCGGGGAGCTGTTTTTT
NA	TRBV6-5	NA	14	TRBJ2-1	CASRGSSAYNEQFF	TGTGCCAGCAGGGGTTCTAGCGCCTACAATGAGCAGTTCTTC
once	TRBV9	TRBD1	16	TRBJ1-3	CASSPRQGVSGNTIYF	TGTGCCAGCAGCCCCCGACAGGGTGTTTCTGGAAACACCATATATTTT
NA	TRBV30	TRBD2	16	TRBJ2-3	CAFLAGATWSTDTQYF	TGTGCCTTTCTAGCGGGGGCTACGTGGAGCACAGATACGCAGTATTTT
NA	TRBV4-2	NA	13	TRBJ1-4	CASSQDQAEKLFF	TGTGCCAGCAGCCAAGATCAGGCGGAAAAACTGTTTTTT
many	TRBV6-4	NA	16	TRBJ1-1	CASNRVSQGQGTEAFF	TGTGCCAGCAATCGGGTGAGTCAGGGGCAGGGCACTGAAGCTTTCTTT
once	TRBV5-6	TRBD2	16	TRBJ2-1	CASSSSGMRALWEQFF	TGTGCCAGCAGCTCCAGCGGGATGCGGGCCCTTTGGGAGCAGTTCTTC
NA	TRBV28	NA	16	TRBJ1-4	CASSLRLGVTNEKLFF	TGTGCCAGCAGTTTAAGGTTAGGGGTAACTAATGAAAAACTGTTTTTT
NA	TRBV13	TRBD1	17	TRBJ2-7	CASSLPQRQGAPYEQYF	TGTGCCAGCAGCCTACCCCAAAGACAGGGGGCCCCCTACGAGCAGTACTTC
NA	TRBV5-5	NA	14	TRBJ2-5	CASSFTRYQETQYF	TGTGCCAGCAGCTTCACTAGGTACCAAGAGACCCAGTACTTC
few	TRBV6-1	TRBD1	14	TRBJ1-6	CASSEAGGPFPLHF	TGTGCCAGCAGTGAAGCAGGGGGCCCCTTTCCCCTCCACTTT
once	TRBV4-2	NA	14	TRBJ2-7	CASSPAGDSYEQYF	TGTGCCAGCAGCCCCGCCGGGGACTCCTACGAGCAGTACTTC
NA	TRBV5-1	NA	16	TRBJ1-4	CASSLVSGANNEKLFF	TGCGCCAGCAGCTTGGTGTCAGGGGCGAATAATGAAAAACTGTTTTTT
NA	TRBV14	NA	14	TRBJ1-1	CASSPGGMNTEAFF	TGTGCCAGCAGCCCTGGAGGGATGAACACTGAAGCTTTCTTT
NA	TRBV25-1	TRBD1	17	TRBJ1-5	CASSGGTGQIGNQPQHF	TGTGCCAGCAGTGGGGGGACAGGGCAAATTGGCAATCAGCCCCAGCATTTT
NA	TRBV9	NA	14	TRBJ1-2	CASSVATGNYGYTF	TGTGCCAGCAGCGTAGCTACGGGGAACTATGGCTACACCTTC
NA	TRBV28	TRBD2	16	TRBJ2-5	CASSLAGLARKGTQYF	TGTGCCAGCAGTTTGGCCGGACTAGCGAGAAAGGGGACCCAGTACTTC
NA	TRBV19	NA	14	TRBJ1-5	CASRVGSFNQPQHF	TGTGCCAGTAGGGTCGGGAGCTTCAATCAGCCCCAGCATTTT
once	TRBV2	NA	14	TRBJ2-5	CASSEEAGGETQYF	TGTGCCAGCAGTGAAGAAGCTGGCGGAGAGACCCAGTACTTC
NA	TRBV7-2	NA	14	TRBJ2-3	CASSPSIATDTQYF	TGTGCCAGCAGCCCCTCAATAGCGACAGATACGCAGTATTTT
NA	TRBV7-2	TRBD1	14	TRBJ2-7	CASSLADRVGEQYF	TGTGCCAGCAGCTTAGCGGACAGGGTAGGCGAGCAGTACTTC
once	TRBV5-1	TRBD1	14	TRBJ1-1	CASSLATGGTEAFF	TGCGCCAGCAGCTTGGCCACAGGGGGCACTGAAGCTTTCTTT
few	TRBV2	NA	15	TRBJ1-6	CASSERTPGNSPLHF	TGTGCCAGCAGTGAAAGGACGCCGGGAAATTCACCCCTCCACTTT
NA	TRBV6-5	NA	12	TRBJ2-5	CASRNRVETQYF	TGTGCCAGCAGGAACAGGGTAGAGACCCAGTACTTC
few	TRBV10-3	TRBD2	14	TRBJ2-3	CAIGEGLTADTQYF	TGTGCCATCGGGGAGGGGTTGACAGCAGATACGCAGTATTTT
NA	TRBV5-1	NA	13	TRBJ1-1	CASSRGTGTEAFF	TGCGCCAGCAGCCGGGGGACGGGGACTGAAGCTTTCTTT
NA	TRBV25-1	NA	14	TRBJ2-1	CASREAGDYNEQFF	TGTGCCAGCCGAGAAGCAGGGGATTACAATGAGCAGTTCTTC
NA	TRBV2	TRBD1	14	TRBJ2-3	CASSEFQGADTQYF	TGTGCCAGCAGTGAGTTTCAGGGGGCAGATACGCAGTATTTT
NA	TRBV11-1	TRBD2	14	TRBJ2-1	CASTLGRTGNEQFF	TGTGCCAGCACCCTCGGGAGGACGGGGAATGAGCAGTTCTTC
NA	TRBV15	TRBD1	15	TRBJ2-5	CATSKKTGGGETQYF	TGTGCCACCAGCAAAAAGACAGGGGGCGGAGAGACCCAGTACTTC
once	TRBV19	NA	15	TRBJ2-1	CASSSGTGLNNEQFF	TGTGCCAGTAGCTCCGGGACGGGACTTAACAATGAGCAGTTCTTC
NA	TRBV28	TRBD1	15	TRBJ2-1	CASSEGGLEGNEQFF	TGTGCCAGCAGTGAAGGGGGCTTAGAGGGGAATGAGCAGTTCTTC
NA	TRBV10-3	NA	15	TRBJ1-3	CAISEHQYSGNTIYF	TGTGCCATCAGTGAGCATCAGTACTCTGGAAACACCATATATTTT
NA	TRBV20-1	TRBD2	15	TRBJ2-7	CSASRASGASYEQYF	TGCAGTGCTAGTCGGGCTAGCGGGGCCTCCTACGAGCAGTACTTC
once	TRBV28	TRBD1	15	TRBJ2-7	CASSSPGQGDYEQYF	TGTGCCAGCAGTTCACCGGGACAGGGCGACTACGAGCAGTACTTC
few	TRBV5-4	NA	14	TRBJ2-7	CASSSAGLSYEQYF	TGTGCCAGCAGCTCGGCAGGACTCTCCTACGAGCAGTACTTC
NA	TRBV30	NA	14	TRBJ1-3	CAWAGRWSGNTIYF	TGTGCCTGGGCAGGGAGGTGGTCTGGAAACACCATATATTTT
NA	TRBV14	NA	14	TRBJ1-1	CASSQVNTNTEAFF	TGTGCCAGCAGCCAAGTCAACACGAACACTGAAGCTTTCTTT
few	TRBV7-9	NA	15	TRBJ2-3	CASSLGQGSTDTQYF	TGTGCCAGCAGCTTAGGTCAGGGGAGCACAGATACGCAGTATTTT
NA	TRBV18	TRBD2	15	TRBJ2-7	CASSPGTSGNYEQYF	TGTGCCAGCTCACCAGGGACTAGCGGAAACTACGAGCAGTACTTC
NA	TRBV5-4	TRBD1	15	TRBJ2-7	CASSSPGQGTYEQYF	TGTGCCAGCAGCTCACCGGGACAGGGAACCTACGAGCAGTACTTC
NA	TRBV27	TRBD1	15	TRBJ2-2	CASSLGTGILGELFF	TGTGCCAGCAGTTTAGGGACAGGGATTTTGGGGGAGCTGTTTTTT
NA	TRBV19	NA	13	TRBJ1-2	CASSVTADYGYTF	TGTGCCAGTAGTGTAACGGCGGACTATGGCTACACCTTC
NA	TRBV19	NA	15	TRBJ1-1	CASSIRGSMNTEAFF	TGTGCCAGTAGTATAAGAGGCAGCATGAACACTGAAGCTTTCTTT
once	TRBV5-6	TRBD1	15	TRBJ2-3	CASSPGTGVGDTQYF	TGTGCCAGCAGCCCAGGGACAGGGGTTGGAGATACGCAGTATTTT